This T cell receptor (beta chain) was identified during a study of T cell responses to AZD1222 COVID-19 vaccine. Study overall: Second doses were pooled across both intervals (about 4 or about 12 weeks).

Sequencing used immunoSEQ multiplex PCR; TCRdb keeps in-frame clones, though not all of them. The data hold under 200,000 clones, with approximately 90% observed a single time. V lost 4 bases and J 0 bases, leaving 9 bases between the germline ends. Germline lookup yields CDR1 KGHSH and CDR2 LQKENI. The CDR3 is 14 residues long. The input for sequencing was peripheral blood, taken on day 0 of AZD1222 vaccination. The chain recombines TRBV18 with TRBJ1-1; possible D gene TRBD1, 5 bases. This receptor was identified in an adult in good health. The CDR3 coding sequence is TGTGCCAGCTCACAGTACAGGATGAACACTGAAGCTTTCTTT. It codes for CASSQYRMNTEAFF.